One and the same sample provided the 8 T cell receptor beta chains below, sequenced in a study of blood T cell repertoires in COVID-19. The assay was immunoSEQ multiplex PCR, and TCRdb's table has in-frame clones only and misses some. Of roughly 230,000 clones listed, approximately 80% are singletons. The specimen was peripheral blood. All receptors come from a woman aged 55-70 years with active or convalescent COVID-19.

CDR3 nucleotides: TGTGCCAGTAGTCTTCCGGGGGGCGGATCAGATACGCAGTATTTT. This translates into CASSLPGGGSDTQYF. The chain is built from TRBV19 and TRBJ2-3; D is perhaps TRBD2 (7 bases). This CDR3 is built from 15 residues. The V gene lost 5 bases and the J gene lost 4 bases, with 16 bases spanning the gap. CDR1 is LNHDA and CDR2 is SQIVND in the germline V gene (reference sequence).

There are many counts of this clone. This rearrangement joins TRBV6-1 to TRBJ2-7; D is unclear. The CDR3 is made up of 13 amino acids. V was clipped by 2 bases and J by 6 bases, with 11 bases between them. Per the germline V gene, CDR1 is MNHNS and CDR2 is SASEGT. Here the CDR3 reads CASSEQSLLEQYV. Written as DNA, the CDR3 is TGTGCCAGCAGTGAACAGTCTCTCCTCGAGCAGTACGTC.

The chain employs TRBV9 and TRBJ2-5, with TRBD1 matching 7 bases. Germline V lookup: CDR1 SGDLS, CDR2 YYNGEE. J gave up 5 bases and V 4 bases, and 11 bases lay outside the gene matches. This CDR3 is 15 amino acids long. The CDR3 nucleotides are TGTGCCAGCAGCTTCGCCAGGGGGTTAGGGGAGACCCAGTACTTC. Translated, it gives CASSFARGLGETQYF.

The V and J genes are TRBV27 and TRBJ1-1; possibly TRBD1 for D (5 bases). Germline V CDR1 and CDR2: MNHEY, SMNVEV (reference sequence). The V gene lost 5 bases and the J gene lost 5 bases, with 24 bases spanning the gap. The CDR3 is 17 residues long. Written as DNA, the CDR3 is TGTGCCAGCAGTCCCCTTATGGGGCAGGGAAGATTGACTGAAGCTTTCTTT. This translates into CASSPLMGQGRLTEAFF.

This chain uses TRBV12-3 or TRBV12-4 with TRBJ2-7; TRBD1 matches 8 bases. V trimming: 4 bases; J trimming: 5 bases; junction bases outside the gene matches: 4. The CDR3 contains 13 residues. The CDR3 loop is CASSSDRVHEQYF. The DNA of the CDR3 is TGTGCCAGCAGTTCGGACAGGGTTCACGAGCAGTACTTC.

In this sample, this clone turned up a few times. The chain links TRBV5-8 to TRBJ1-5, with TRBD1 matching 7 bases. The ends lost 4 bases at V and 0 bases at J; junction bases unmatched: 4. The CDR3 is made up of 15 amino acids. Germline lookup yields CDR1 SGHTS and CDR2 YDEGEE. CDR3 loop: CASSMGQISNQPQHF. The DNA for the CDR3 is TGTGCCAGCAGCATGGGACAGATTAGCAATCAGCCCCAGCATTTT.

CDR3 in DNA: TGTGCCAGTAGTATCGGGCGGGGGGGATCCTACAATGAGCAGTTCTTC. Protein product: CASSIGRGGSYNEQFF. The chain joins TRBV19 to TRBJ2-1, with 9 bases that match TRBD2. From germline, CDR1 is LNHDA and CDR2 SQIVND (reference sequence). The junction had 4 bases not matched to a gene; V was cut back by 3 bases and J by 1 base. The CDR3 sequence is 16 residues long.

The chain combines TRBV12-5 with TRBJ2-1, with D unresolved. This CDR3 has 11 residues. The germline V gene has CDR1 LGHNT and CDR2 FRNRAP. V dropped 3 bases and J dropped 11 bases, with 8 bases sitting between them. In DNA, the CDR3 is TGTGCTAGTGGTTTTGCTGCGCAGCAGTTCTTC. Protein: CASGFAAQQFF.